This passage covers 4 T cell receptor beta chains from one sample sequenced in a study of cytomegalovirus exposure and HLA in healthy donors. A multiplex PCR was run with 60 Vbeta primers and 13 Jbeta primers. The data were produced by immunoSEQ multiplex PCR, yet TCRdb's version contains in-frame clones alone and is incomplete. This listing includes fewer than 150,000 clones. The sample taken for sequencing was PBMCs. The receptors were sampled from a man in his forties or fifties in good health and CMV-seronegative.

The rearrangement joins TRBV6-1 to TRBJ2-1; D is perhaps TRBD1 (5 bases). V dropped 3 bases and J dropped 9 bases, with 15 bases sitting between them. Germline V gene data show CDR1 as MNHNS and CDR2 as SASEGT. This CDR3 is built from 14 residues. The CDR3 region is CASSEGPGSGEQFF. DNA of the CDR3: TGTGCCAGCAGTGAGGGTCCAGGGTCAGGTGAGCAGTTCTTC.

This chain uses TRBV7-3 with TRBJ2-7, with 10 bases fitting TRBD1. The V segment lost 3 bases and the J segment 6 bases; nucleotides outside the gene matches: 8. The CDR3 totals 15 residues. CDR1 SGHTA and CDR2 FQGTGA come from the germline V gene. This chain's CDR3 is CASSLRGTGAFEQYF. In DNA, the CDR3 is TGTGCCAGCAGCTTGAGGGGGACAGGGGCGTTCGAGCAGTACTTC.

The rearrangement links TRBV6-1 to TRBJ2-3, with 7 bases identical to TRBD1. V gave up 8 bases and J gave up 0 bases; unmatched junction bases: 2. CDR3 length equals 13 residues. Germline V gives CDR1 MNHNS, CDR2 SASEGT. This CDR3 is CASDRDSTDTQYF. CDR3 DNA sequence: TGTGCCAGCGACAGGGATAGCACAGATACGCAGTATTTT.

The V call is TRBV4-3, the J call TRBJ1-2; 8 positions agree with TRBD1. This CDR3 is 15 amino acids long. Germline CDR1 reads LGHNA; CDR2 reads YSLEER. The junction had 2 bases not matched to a gene; V was cut back by 0 bases and J by 2 bases. The CDR3 coding sequence is TGCGCCAGCAGCCAAGAAGCAGGGGGCAACTATGGCTACACCTTC. Amino acid sequence: CASSQEAGGNYGYTF.